What follows are 25 T cell receptor beta chains derived from one specimen sequenced in a study of T cell changes during pregnancy in multiple sclerosis. The assay was immunoSEQ multiplex PCR, and TCRdb's table has in-frame clones only and misses some. The sample records tens of thousands of clones, 75% to 95% being singletons. Source: peripheral blood, taken after pregnancy. Source of these receptors: a female donor in good health, enrolled as a control in a pregnancy study.

This clone was observed a handful of times. V and J are TRBV9 and TRBJ1-1; possibly TRBD1 for D (5 bases). CDR1 is SGDLS and CDR2 is YYNGEE in the germline V gene. The CDR3 has 14 amino acids. Trimming took 3 bases from V and 1 from J, leaving 10 bases between them. The CDR3 sequence is CASSAHTGNTEAFF. In DNA form, the CDR3 reads TGTGCCAGCAGCGCCCACACAGGGAACACTGAAGCTTTCTTT. Together with reference TRBV9 and TRBJ1-1, the CDR3 gives the full variable domain: DSGVTQTPKHLITATGQRVTLRCSPRSGDLSVYWYQQSLDQGLQFLIQYYNGEERAKGNILERFSAQQFPDLHSELNLSSLELGDSALYFCASSAHTGNTEAFFGQGTRLTVV.

The chain couples TRBV9 to TRBJ1-4; 7 bases match TRBD1. The CDR3 contains 15 residues. The V and J ends lost 2 bases and 6 bases, in that order; junction bases with no gene match: 7. Germline CDR1 SGDLS, CDR2 YYNGEE. CDR3 sequence (DNA): TGTGCCAGCAGCGTGGGTGACAGGGTTTATGAAAAACTGTTTTTT. Translated, it gives CASSVGDRVYEKLFF.

This chain links TRBV19 with TRBJ2-6; D not certain. V lost 7 bases and J 1 base, leaving 8 bases between the germline ends. The germline CDR1 and CDR2 sequences are LNHDA and SQIVND (reference sequence). This CDR3 is 14 amino acids long. In DNA form, the CDR3 reads TGTGCCAGTAAGATCCAGTCTGGGGCCAACGTCCTGACTTTC. This codes for CASKIQSGANVLTF.

This chain joins TRBV6-6 and TRBJ1-5; TRBD1 is a possible D gene (5 bases). The germline CDR1 and CDR2 sequences are MNHNY and SVGAGI (reference sequence). This CDR3 has 14 residues. The V gene lost 6 bases and the J gene lost 0 bases, with 9 bases spanning the gap. CDR3 sequence (DNA): TGTGCCAGCAGGCCGACAGATAGCAATCAGCCCCAGCATTTT. This gives the protein CASRPTDSNQPQHF.

The chain uses TRBV18 and TRBJ1-6; 8 bases are shared with TRBD1. The CDR3 is made up of 17 amino acids. The J segment lost 0 bases and the V segment lost 6 bases, leaving 7 bases of the junction unmatched. Germline V gene sequence: CDR1 KGHSH, CDR2 LQKENI. The CDR3 loop is CASSIYRGSSYNSPLHF. For the CDR3, the DNA is TGTGCCAGCTCCATTTACAGGGGGAGCTCCTATAATTCACCCCTCCACTTT.

This chain connects TRBV4-3 to TRBJ1-1; TRBD1 aligns across 10 bases. V lost 3 bases and J lost 0; bases outside the gene matches: 7. This CDR3 is 17 amino acids long. Germline CDR1 is LGHNA and CDR2 is YSLEER. CDR3 in DNA: TGCGCCAGCAGCCAGGGACAGGGGCTACAAATGAACACTGAAGCTTTCTTT. Amino acids: CASSQGQGLQMNTEAFF.

V is TRBV5-4 and J is TRBJ2-2; 7 nucleotides align to TRBD1. This CDR3 contains 15 residues. The ends lost 3 bases at V and 3 bases at J; junction bases unmatched: 5. The germline V gene encodes CDR1 SGHNT and CDR2 YYREEE (reference sequence). The CDR3 nucleotides read TGTGCCAGCAGCTCCCGGGACAGAGACACCGGGGAGCTGTTTTTT. This translates into CASSSRDRDTGELFF.

V and J are TRBV7-3 and TRBJ1-1; no clear D. The V and J ends lost 5 bases and 1 base respectively, with 17 bases between them. Per germline, CDR1 SGHTA and CDR2 FQGTGA. This CDR3 has 16 residues. CDR3 coding DNA: TGTGCCAGCAGCGAAATTGGGGAGGGAAAGAACACTGAAGCTTTCTTT. Translating it yields CASSEIGEGKNTEAFF.

The CDR3 protein is CSVGRGGIYGYTF. CDR3 nucleotide sequence: TGCAGCGTTGGCCGGGGGGGGATCTATGGCTACACCTTC. V usage is TRBV29-1 and J usage is TRBJ1-2; possibly TRBD1 for D (5 bases). CDR3 length: 13 amino acids. CDR1 is SQVTM, CDR2 ANQGSEA, per germline. V lost 4 bases and J lost 4, with 13 bases in between.

Only a few counts were recorded for this clone. The chain joins TRBV7-2 to TRBJ2-7; 7 bases are shared with TRBD1. The CDR3 has 14 amino acids. Germline V gene data show CDR1 as SGHTA and CDR2 as FQGNSA. V lost 5 bases to trimming and J lost 0 bases; unmatched junction nucleotides: 4. CDR3 region: CASSQNRGSYEQYF. DNA of the CDR3: TGTGCCAGCAGCCAAAACAGGGGCTCCTACGAGCAGTACTTC. The full variable domain, its missing parts supplied by reference TRBV7-2 and TRBJ2-7, is GAGVSQSPSNKVTEKGKDVELRCDPISGHTALYWYRQSLGQGLEFLIYFQGNSAPDKSGLPSDRFSAERTGGSVSTLTIQRTQQEDSAVYLCASSQNRGSYEQYFGPGTRLTVT.

V usage is TRBV19 and J usage is TRBJ1-1, with TRBD1 as a possible D gene (5 bases). The V end was cut by 6 bases, the J end by 1 base, with 15 bases between. The length of the CDR3 is 15 residues. Germline CDR1 reads LNHDA; CDR2 reads SQIVND (reference sequence). CDR3 sequence reads: CASRGQPIGNTEAFF. The CDR3 nucleotides are TGTGCCAGTAGGGGGCAGCCGATAGGGAACACTGAAGCTTTCTTT.

The rearrangement joins TRBV14 to TRBJ1-2; D unclear. V was shortened by 5 bases and J by 0 bases, with 13 bases between the two germline ends. Germline CDR1 SGHDN, CDR2 FVKESK. The CDR3 has 15 residues. DNA of the CDR3: TGTGCCAGCAGCAAGGGAGGATCTTCTAACTATGGCTACACCTTC. Translating gives CASSKGGSSNYGYTF.

The chain recombines TRBV9 with TRBJ1-3, with unresolved D. V was shortened by 1 base and J by 4 bases, with 21 bases between the two germline ends. Per the germline V gene, CDR1 is SGDLS and CDR2 is YYNGEE. The CDR3 spans 18 residues. Here the CDR3 DNA reads TGTGCCAGCAGCGTATATCAGACTGCGATGGCTGGAGGAAACACCATATATTTT. It translates to CASSVYQTAMAGGNTIYF.

V and J are TRBV4-3 and TRBJ2-3; 8 nucleotides align to TRBD2. The junction had 9 bases not matched to a gene; V was cut back by 1 base and J by 0 bases. Germline V gene sequence: CDR1 LGHNA, CDR2 YSLEER. The CDR3 has 18 amino acids. The CDR3 reads CASSQVWSGRVSTDTQYF. The CDR3 nucleotides read TGCGCCAGCAGCCAAGTCTGGTCCGGGAGGGTCAGCACAGATACGCAGTATTTT.

The V call is TRBV29-1, the J call TRBJ2-2; TRBD1 aligns across 7 bases. CDR1 and CDR2 (germline): SQVTM, ANQGSEA. V gave up 5 bases and J gave up 3 bases; unmatched junction bases: 3. CDR3 length: 13 residues. CDR3 protein: CSVYRGDTGELFF. CDR3 bases: TGCAGCGTTTACAGGGGAGACACCGGGGAGCTGTTTTTT.

The chain recombines TRBV18 with TRBJ1-3, with a tentative D call TRBD1 (5 bases). Germline CDR1 KGHSH, CDR2 LQKENI. V was pared by 3 bases and J by 0 bases, with 9 bases between. This CDR3 is 15 amino acids long. The CDR3 sequence is CASSPQGGSGNTIYF. As DNA, the CDR3 is TGTGCCAGCTCACCCCAGGGTGGCTCTGGAAACACCATATATTTT.

V gene TRBV5-8 combines with J gene TRBJ2-3; 10 bases agree with TRBD1. The length of the CDR3 is 15 residues. With 0 bases clipped from V and 4 bases from J, the junction kept 2 bases outside the gene matches. Germline CDR1 is SGHTS and CDR2 is YDEGEE. CDR3 nucleotide sequence: TGTGCCAGCAGCTTGGCGGACAGGGGGTCAGATACGCAGTATTTT. This sequence encodes CASSLADRGSDTQYF. The whole variable domain, remainder taken from reference TRBV5-8 and TRBJ2-3, is EAGVTQSPTHLIKTRGQQATLRCSPISGHTSVYWYQQALGLGLQFLLWYDEGEERNRGNFPPRFSGRQFPNYSSELNVNALELEDSALYLCASSLADRGSDTQYFGPGTRLTVL.

This clone showed up just once. The chain joins TRBV4-1 to TRBJ1-1; weak D call: TRBD1 (5 bases). Germline CDR1 is MGHRA and CDR2 is YSYEKL. The CDR3 has 15 amino acids. V lost 5 bases and J lost 0, with 13 bases in between. The CDR3 loop reads CASSGPGRLNTEAFF. The CDR3 DNA follows: TGCGCCAGCAGCGGCCCAGGGCGTCTGAACACTGAAGCTTTCTTT.

This chain joins TRBV7-8 and TRBJ2-1; no reliable D call. The V and J ends lost 0 bases and 7 bases respectively, with 10 bases between them. This CDR3 is 14 amino acids long. CDR1 SGHVS and CDR2 FQNEAQ come from the germline V gene. The CDR3 DNA reads TGTGCCAGCAGCTTAGCGGCCAAGAGGAATGAGCAGTTCTTC. Translated, it gives CASSLAAKRNEQFF.

The table lists this clone with a few counts. This chain links TRBV6-1 with TRBJ1-2; D remains ambiguous. Germline assignment: CDR1 MNHNS and CDR2 SASEGT. V dropped 2 bases and J dropped 4 bases, with 8 bases sitting between them. The CDR3 loop spans 13 amino acids. CDR3 sequence: CASSERTVYGYTF. DNA of the CDR3: TGTGCCAGCAGTGAACGAACAGTCTATGGCTACACCTTC.

This chain connects TRBV2 to TRBJ2-7, with a weak D call TRBD1 (5 bases). This CDR3 spans 12 amino acids. The germline gives CDR1 SNHLY, CDR2 FYNNEI. Deletions cut 4 bases from V and 3 bases from J, with 7 bases between. The CDR3 region has the DNA TGTGCCAGCAGTGGTCAGGGCTACGAGCAGTACTTC. This encodes CASSGQGYEQYF.

This chain links TRBV4-1 with TRBJ1-1, with D possibly TRBD1 on 5 matching bases. This CDR3 has 14 residues. Germline V gene lookup returns CDR1 MGHRA and CDR2 YSYEKL. The V gene lost 6 bases and the J gene lost 1 base, with 12 bases spanning the gap. DNA of the CDR3: TGCGCCAGCAGACACGTAGGGGCGAACACTGAAGCTTTCTTT. Translating it yields CASRHVGANTEAFF.

This clone was counted once. The V call is TRBV7-3, the J call TRBJ1-1; 10 bases are a match to TRBD1. The CDR3 has 13 amino acids. Germline-derived CDR1 and CDR2 are SGHTA and FQGTGA. V lost 6 bases to trimming and J lost 5 bases; unmatched junction nucleotides: 3. The CDR3: CASRLDRGTEAFF. The CDR3 DNA follows: TGTGCCAGCAGGCTGGACAGGGGGACTGAAGCTTTCTTT.

V gene TRBV7-9 combines with J gene TRBJ2-1; tentatively, D is TRBD1 (5 bases). The germline CDR1 and CDR2 sequences are SEHNR and FQNEAQ (reference sequence). V dropped 1 base and J dropped 9 bases, with 13 bases sitting between them. The CDR3 consists of 14 residues. For the CDR3, the DNA is TGTGCCAGCAGCTTAGAGGACATAAACCCTGAGCAGTTCTTC. Translation: CASSLEDINPEQFF.

The chain is built from TRBV7-8 and TRBJ2-3, with D perhaps TRBD2 (6 bases). The CDR3 has 14 residues. Trimming pared 5 bases from V and 0 bases from J, leaving 9 bases between. Germline CDR1 is SGHVS and CDR2 is FQNEAQ. The CDR3 coding sequence is TGTGCCAGCAGCCGGGACTCTAGCACAGATACGCAGTATTTT. Its protein product is CASSRDSSTDTQYF.